This entry describes one T cell receptor (beta chain). Its antigen is unidentified. Germline-derived CDR1 and CDR2 are SQVTM and ANQGSEA. CDR3 size: 13 residues. UMIs accompanied the 5'RACE template switching by which TCR beta cDNA was made. TCRdb reprocessed the 5' RACE reads, keeping one entry per CDR3 protein, no DNA. The table lists about 180,000 distinct CDR3 sequences. These data come from a study of T cells expressing NK-cell markers. Study-level information: Sorted CD3+CD56-NKG2C+, CD3+CD56+NKG2C+ and CD3+CD56+NKG2C- T cells supplied the TCR beta repertoires.

Study outcomes and limitations: Dominant NKG2C+ clonotypes made up roughly 1.0-7.0% of CD8+ T cells in roughly 6 donors.

The rearrangement joins TRBV29-1 to TRBJ2-2; TCRdb lists TRBD1, though no DNA is available to test this call. Sequenced: blood T cells: a sorted CD56 or NKG2C T cell subset, CD4+ or CD8+ T cells, or bulk PBMC T cells (not recorded which). This receptor was obtained from a man aged 18 to 70 in good health. The CDR3 is CSAGTGDTGELFF.